This entry lists 20 T cell receptor beta chains sequenced from one sample in a study of shared clonotypes between healthy human individuals. Profiled with immunoSEQ multiplex PCR; TCRdb holds only in-frame clones, not every one. The sample shows approximately 2,300,000 clones, 85% to 95% of them seen only once. Specimen: naive CD4+ T cells from PBMCs. The sample's subset: CD45RA+ positively selected. Receptors were obtained from a young man in good health. Some clones in this sample may be carry-over from other donors' samples.

The chain combines TRBV19 with TRBJ2-1, with 7 bases aligning to TRBD1. J lost 8 bases, V lost 4 bases, and 8 bases had no gene match. Germline CDR1 LNHDA, CDR2 SQIVND (reference sequence). The CDR3 covers 14 residues. The CDR3 bases are TGTGCCAGTAGTACGAGGGGGCTGGGGGATGAGCAGTTCTTC. This codes for CASSTRGLGDEQFF.

The chain joins TRBV5-8 to TRBJ2-5, with D possibly being TRBD2 (6 bases). V dropped 2 bases and J dropped 5 bases, with 10 bases sitting between them. Germline V lookup: CDR1 SGHTS, CDR2 YDEGEE. This CDR3 is 13 amino acids long. The CDR3 nucleotides are TGTGCCAGCAGCTTCCCGGGGGACGAGACCCAGTACTTC. This encodes CASSFPGDETQYF. The full variable domain, completed using reference TRBV5-8 and TRBJ2-5, is EAGVTQSPTHLIKTRGQQATLRCSPISGHTSVYWYQQALGLGLQFLLWYDEGEERNRGNFPPRFSGRQFPNYSSELNVNALELEDSALYLCASSFPGDETQYFGPGTRLLVL.

The chain has TRBV5-4 and TRBJ2-3, with D perhaps being TRBD1 or TRBD2 (5 bases each). Between the trimmed V and J ends, which lost 4 bases and 2 bases, there was a span of 17 bases. Germline V gene lookup returns CDR1 SGHNT and CDR2 YYREEE (reference sequence). This CDR3 contains 16 residues. The CDR3 region has the DNA TGTGCCAGCAGCCCCCGGCGTGGGGGTCCCACAGATACGCAGTATTTT. Its protein is CASSPRRGGPTDTQYF.

This clone was picked up one time. The chain combines TRBV2 with TRBJ2-3, with D perhaps TRBD2 (6 bases). V shed 5 bases and J shed 6 bases, with 12 bases lying between them. CDR1 is SNHLY and CDR2 is FYNNEI in the germline V gene. This CDR3 comprises 13 residues. The CDR3 coding sequence is TGTGCCAGCAGTTACGGGAGAGGGGATACGCAGTATTTT. It codes for CASSYGRGDTQYF.

In nucleotides, the CDR3 is TGCGCCAGCGCGGAGGCCCTAGCGCCAGAAACAGATACGCAGTATTTT. Its protein is CASAEALAPETDTQYF. V usage is TRBV5-1 and J usage is TRBJ2-3; TRBD2 might be the D (6 bases). CDR1 is SGHRS and CDR2 is YFSETQ in the germline V gene. V was pared by 7 bases and J by 3 bases, with 21 bases between. CDR3 length equals 16 residues.

The rearrangement uses TRBV5-5 and TRBJ2-2; the D is unclear. This CDR3 is built from 13 residues. In germline, CDR1 is SGHKS, CDR2 YYEKEE (reference sequence). V shed 4 bases and J shed 3 bases, with 7 bases lying between them. CDR3: CASSAVDTGELFF. The CDR3 region has the DNA TGTGCCAGCAGCGCCGTCGACACCGGGGAGCTGTTTTTT.

V usage is TRBV27 and J usage is TRBJ2-7; D remains unclear. V lost 2 bases, J lost 3 bases, and 14 bases lay in between. This CDR3 is built from 15 residues. Germline V lookup: CDR1 MNHEY, CDR2 SMNVEV (reference sequence). CDR3 nucleotides: TGTGCCAGCAGTTTACCTATGGCCCCCTTCTACGAGCAGTACTTC. Protein sequence: CASSLPMAPFYEQYF.

There are a few counts of this clone. The same CDR3 arises from other DNA sequences in this sample as well. The V gene is TRBV2, the J gene TRBJ1-5; D unclear. Germline CDR1 reads SNHLY; CDR2 reads FYNNEI. V lost 4 bases and J 4 bases, leaving 8 bases between the germline ends. The CDR3 runs to 13 residues. DNA for the CDR3: TGTGCCAGCAGTGTTTCAGGTAATCAGCCCCAGCATTTT. Amino acid sequence: CASSVSGNQPQHF.

The genes are TRBV4-1 and TRBJ1-2; 8 bases fit TRBD1. This CDR3 spans 15 amino acids. Germline assignment: CDR1 MGHRA and CDR2 YSYEKL. With 4 bases clipped from V and 2 bases from J, the junction kept 6 bases outside the gene matches. CDR3 region: CASSPTGVRNYGYTF. The CDR3 DNA follows: TGCGCCAGCAGCCCGACAGGGGTCCGAAACTATGGCTACACCTTC.

This rearrangement joins TRBV7-2 to TRBJ1-5; D uncertain. CDR1 is SGHTA, CDR2 FQGNSA, per germline. V shed 1 base and J shed 0 bases, with 7 bases lying between them. This CDR3 has 15 amino acids. CDR3 region: CASSLVAASNQPQHF. CDR3 in DNA: TGTGCCAGCAGCTTAGTGGCAGCTAGCAATCAGCCCCAGCATTTT.

This chain joins TRBV18 and TRBJ1-4, with D perhaps matching TRBD1 (5 bases). Germline CDR1 reads KGHSH; CDR2 reads LQKENI. Trimming left V 8 bases short and J 7 bases short, with 20 bases between. This CDR3 comprises 15 residues. DNA of the CDR3: TGTGCCAGCCAACCAGCCTTCGGGACGGGTGAAAAACTGTTTTTT. Amino acid sequence: CASQPAFGTGEKLFF.

The chain couples TRBV4-2 to TRBJ2-3; TRBD1 matches at 7 bases. V lost 4 bases and J lost 3; bases outside the gene matches: 13. This CDR3 has 17 residues. CDR1 is LGHNA, CDR2 YNFKEQ, per germline. The CDR3 nucleotides read TGTGCCAGCAGCCCCCTCCAGGGGGAGATGGGAACAGATACGCAGTATTTT. Translation gives CASSPLQGEMGTDTQYF.

This chain uses TRBV11-2 with TRBJ1-2, with 7 bases that match TRBD1. The CDR3 contains 14 residues. The trim removed 2 bases at V and 7 bases at J, leaving 7 bases unmatched. The germline V gene encodes CDR1 SGHAT and CDR2 FQNNGV. CDR3: CASSLIRGGLGYTF. The CDR3 DNA follows: TGTGCCAGCAGCTTAATAAGAGGGGGCCTTGGCTACACCTTC. The full variable domain, completed using reference TRBV11-2 and TRBJ1-2, is EAGVAQSPRYKIIEKRQSVAFWCNPISGHATLYWYQQILGQGPKLLIQFQNNGVVDDSQLPKDRFSAERLKGVDSTLKIQPAKLEDSAVYLCASSLIRGGLGYTFGSGTRLTVV.

The V and J genes are TRBV6-6 and TRBJ1-1; TRBD1 agrees at 10 bases. Trimming removed 6 bases from V and 6 bases from J; junction bases left unmatched: 7. Germline CDR1 reads MNHNY; CDR2 reads SVGAGI (reference sequence). This CDR3 spans 14 amino acids. The DNA for the CDR3 is TGTGCCAGCAGGACTGGACAGGGGGTCTCTGAAGCTTTCTTT. Translated: CASRTGQGVSEAFF.

CDR3 in DNA: TGTGCCTCTATACCCCTACAGGCGCCATCCTACGAGCAGTACTTC. Its protein is CASIPLQAPSYEQYF. The rearrangement links TRBV11-2 to TRBJ2-7; D possibly corresponds to TRBD1 (5 bases). V gave up 11 bases and J gave up 1 base, with 21 bases separating them. Germline loops: CDR1 SGHAT, CDR2 FQNNGV. CDR3 length equals 15 residues.

V usage is TRBV25-1 and J usage is TRBJ2-3, with 8 bases lining up with TRBD1. Germline lookup yields CDR1 MGHDK and CDR2 SYGVNS. The CDR3 covers 15 residues. J lost 5 bases, V lost 4 bases, and 8 bases had no gene match. The CDR3 reads CASSATGTGKDTQYF. The CDR3 region has the DNA TGTGCCAGCAGTGCAACCGGGACAGGAAAAGATACGCAGTATTTT.

The chain uses TRBV7-2 and TRBJ2-7, with unresolved D. The CDR3 sequence is 16 residues long. V gave up 1 base and J gave up 1 base, with 14 bases separating them. Germline V gene sequence: CDR1 SGHTA, CDR2 FQGNSA. The CDR3 spells CASSLEINLGSYEQYF. As DNA, the CDR3 is TGTGCCAGCAGCTTAGAGATCAATCTAGGGTCCTACGAGCAGTACTTC.

The V call is TRBV6-1, the J call TRBJ2-7; maybe TRBD2 (6 bases). The CDR3 spans 14 residues. V was clipped by 4 bases and J by 1 base, with 11 bases between them. Germline-derived CDR1 and CDR2 are MNHNS and SASEGT. DNA for the CDR3: TGTGCCAGCAGTGGACGAGGGACTTCCTACGAGCAGTACTTC. This gives the protein CASSGRGTSYEQYF.

This sequence joins TRBV4-2 and TRBJ2-3, with TRBD2 matching over 9 bases. The germline gives CDR1 LGHNA, CDR2 YNFKEQ. With V trimmed by 1 base and J by 7 bases, 6 bases remained unmatched. The CDR3 is 15 amino acids. The CDR3 is CASSQVGGRANTQYF. CDR3 nucleotide sequence: TGTGCCAGCAGCCAAGTTGGCGGGAGGGCGAATACGCAGTATTTT.

The rearrangement joins TRBV28 to TRBJ1-5; D is unresolved. The CDR3 consists of 14 residues. Trimming removed 2 bases at V and 8 bases at J, with 13 bases between. Germline V gene data show CDR1 as MDHEN and CDR2 as SYDVKM. The CDR3 spells CASSLLGQPKPQHF. CDR3 nucleotide sequence: TGTGCCAGCAGTTTACTTGGCCAACCTAAGCCCCAGCATTTT.